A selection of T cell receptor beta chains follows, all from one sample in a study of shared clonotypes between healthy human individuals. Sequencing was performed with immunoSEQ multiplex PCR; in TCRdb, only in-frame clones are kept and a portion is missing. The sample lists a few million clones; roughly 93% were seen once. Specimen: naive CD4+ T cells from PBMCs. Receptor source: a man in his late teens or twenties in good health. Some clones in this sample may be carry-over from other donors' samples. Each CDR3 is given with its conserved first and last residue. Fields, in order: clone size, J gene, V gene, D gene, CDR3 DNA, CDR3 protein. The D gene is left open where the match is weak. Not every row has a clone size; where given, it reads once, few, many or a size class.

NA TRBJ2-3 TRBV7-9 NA TGTGCCAGCAGCTTACCTACAGGGTTTATGACAGATACGCAGTATTTT CASSLPTGFMTDTQYF
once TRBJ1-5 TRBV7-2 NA TGTGCCAGCAGCCCGAAAAGGGGGGACAATCAGCCCCAGCATTTT CASSPKRGDNQPQHF
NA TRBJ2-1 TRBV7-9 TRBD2 TGTGCCAGCAGCATACTAGCGGGGGCGGTCGGTGAGCAGTTCTTC CASSILAGAVGEQFF
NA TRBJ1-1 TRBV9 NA TGTGCCAGCAGCCCCTTAAGGAGTGCTAACACTGAAGCTTTCTTT CASSPLRSANTEAFF
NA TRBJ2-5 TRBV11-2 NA TGTGCCAGCAGCCAGGGGGAGACCCAGTACTTC CASSQGETQYF
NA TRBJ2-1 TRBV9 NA TGTGCCAGCAGCGTACGGAGCGGAAGCTACAATGAGCAGTTCTTC CASSVRSGSYNEQFF
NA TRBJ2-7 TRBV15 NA TGTGCCACGATTCCTAAGCAGTACTTC CATIPKQYF
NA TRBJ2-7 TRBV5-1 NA TGCGCCAGCAGCCCTGGGGACGCAGCTATCTACGAGCAGTACTTC CASSPGDAAIYEQYF
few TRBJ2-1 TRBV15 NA TGTGCCACCAGCTCCTACAATGAGCAGTTCTTC CATSSYNEQFF
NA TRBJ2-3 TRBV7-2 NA TGTGCCAGCAGCTTAGGGTTCGCATCCGATACGCAGTATTTT CASSLGFASDTQYF
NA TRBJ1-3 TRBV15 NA TGTGCCACCAGCAGAGATTTCGATCCGGGCTCTGGAAACACCATATATTTT CATSRDFDPGSGNTIYF
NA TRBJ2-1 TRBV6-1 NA TGTGCCAGCAGTGGTGTTAGGAGGGCGAATGAGCAGTTCTTC CASSGVRRANEQFF
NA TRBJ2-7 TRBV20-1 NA TGCAGTGCTAGTGGGACCCCCGAGCAGTACTTC CSASGTPEQYF
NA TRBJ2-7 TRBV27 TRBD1 TGTGCCAGCTGGACAGGGAAGACCCACGAGCAGTACTTC CASWTGKTHEQYF
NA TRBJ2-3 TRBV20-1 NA TGCAGTGCTAGAGTTGATACGCAGTATTTT CSARVDTQYF
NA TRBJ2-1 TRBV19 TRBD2 TGTGCCAGTAGTAGCGGGAGAGGATACAATGAGCAGTTCTTC CASSSGRGYNEQFF
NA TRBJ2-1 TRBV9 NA TGTGCCAGCAGCGCAGAACCGGGACACCGCTCCTACAATGAGCAGTTCTTC CASSAEPGHRSYNEQFF
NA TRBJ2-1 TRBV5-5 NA TGTGCCAGCAGCTTCCAAGGAAACAATGAGCAGTTCTTC CASSFQGNNEQFF
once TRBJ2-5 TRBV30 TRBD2 TGTGCCTGGTCGACTAGCGGACAAGAGACCCAGTACTTC CAWSTSGQETQYF
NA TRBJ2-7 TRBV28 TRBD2 TGTGCCAGCATTTTTAGCGGGAGGGCCTACGAGCAGTACTTC CASIFSGRAYEQYF
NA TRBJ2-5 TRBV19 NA TGTGCCAGTAGTATGGAGGGCACCGGAGGGGAGACCCAGTACTTC CASSMEGTGGETQYF
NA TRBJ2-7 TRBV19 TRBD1 TGTGCCAGTAGTCGGGACAGCCCCTACGAGCAGTACTTC CASSRDSPYEQYF
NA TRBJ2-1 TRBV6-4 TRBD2 TGTGCCAGCAGTGTCGGACTAGCGGCCGACATCTCCTACAATGAGCAGTTCTTC CASSVGLAADISYNEQFF
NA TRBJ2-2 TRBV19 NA TGTGCCAGTAGTACCTCAACGGGGAACACCGGGGAGCTGTTTTTT CASSTSTGNTGELFF
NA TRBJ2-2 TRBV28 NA TGTGCCAGCAGGATAGGACGTCCCACCGGGGAGCTGTTTTTT CASRIGRPTGELFF
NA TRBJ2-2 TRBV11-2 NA TGTGCCAGCAGCACTGACCCGAACACCGGGGAGCTGTTTTTT CASSTDPNTGELFF
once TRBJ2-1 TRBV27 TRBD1 TGTGCCAGCAGTTTTAGACAGGGTCACAATGAGCAGTTCTTC CASSFRQGHNEQFF
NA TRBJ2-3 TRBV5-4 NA TGTGCCAGCAGCTTGGTCGCGGCCACACGAGATACGCAGTATTTT CASSLVAATRDTQYF
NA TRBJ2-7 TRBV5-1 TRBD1 TGCGCCAGCAGCTTGGGATTCACAGGGGGCGGGTACGAGCAGTACTTC CASSLGFTGGGYEQYF
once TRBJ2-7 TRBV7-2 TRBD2 TGTGCCAGCACCTTGGGGGGACTAGCGGGTTTCGAGCAGTACTTC CASTLGGLAGFEQYF
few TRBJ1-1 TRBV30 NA TGTGCCTGGAGATTGACGGGCACTGAAGCTTTCTTT CAWRLTGTEAFF
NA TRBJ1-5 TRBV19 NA TGTGCCAGTATGTACAGGGCGGTTCAAAATCAGCCCCAGCATTTT CASMYRAVQNQPQHF
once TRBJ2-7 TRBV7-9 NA TGTGCCAGCAGCCCCGGACGGGTGGGTGAGCAGTACTTC CASSPGRVGEQYF
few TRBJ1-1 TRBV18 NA TGTGCCAGCTCACCACGGGGGCTGAACACTGAAGCTTTCTTT CASSPRGLNTEAFF
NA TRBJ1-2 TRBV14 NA TGTGCCAGCAGCCATCGATCCCTACCGCAGGGCGATGGCTACACCTTC CASSHRSLPQGDGYTF
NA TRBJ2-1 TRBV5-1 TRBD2 TGCGCCAGCAGCTTGAATTGGGACTATTCCTACAATGAGCAGTTCTTC CASSLNWDYSYNEQFF
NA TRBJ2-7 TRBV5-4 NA TGTGCCAGCAGCCGAGGACCGGATGACGAGCAGTACTTC CASSRGPDDEQYF
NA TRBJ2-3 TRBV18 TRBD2 TGTGCCAGCTCACCACCGAGCGGGAGAGGGGGCACAGATACGCAGTATTTT CASSPPSGRGGTDTQYF